Listed here are 9 T cell receptor beta chains from one sample, sequenced in a study of blood T cell repertoires in COVID-19. Assay used: immunoSEQ multiplex PCR; TCRdb lists only in-frame clones, some missing. In the table there are 210,000 or so clones, about 85% of which are singletons. The material sequenced was peripheral blood. Receptor source: a woman between 18 and 29 years old who had recovered from COVID-19.

This clone was seen a single time. The chain uses TRBV9 and TRBJ1-4; TRBD1 agrees at 8 bases. The CDR3 length is 16 residues. Germline V lookup: CDR1 SGDLS, CDR2 YYNGEE. V lost 3 bases and J lost 7; bases outside the gene matches: 11. The CDR3 reads CASSDSTGGLSEKLFF. The CDR3 DNA follows: TGTGCCAGCAGCGACTCTACAGGGGGATTGTCTGAAAAACTGTTTTTT. The whole variable domain, remainder taken from reference TRBV9 and TRBJ1-4, is DSGVTQTPKHLITATGQRVTLRCSPRSGDLSVYWYQQSLDQGLQFLIQYYNGEERAKGNILERFSAQQFPDLHSELNLSSLELGDSALYFCASSDSTGGLSEKLFFGSGTQLSVL.

The V call is TRBV4-1, the J call TRBJ2-7, with 7 nucleotides matching TRBD1. Germline lookup yields CDR1 MGHRA and CDR2 YSYEKL. The CDR3 totals 20 residues. Trimming at V came to 0 bases and at J to 7 bases, leaving 24 bases not matched to a gene. The CDR3 DNA follows: TGCGCCAGCAGCCAAGAAGTTGATTTTTTAAGGGCAGGGGGTGTTTGGGAGCAGTACTTC. Translation gives CASSQEVDFLRAGGVWEQYF.

This chain joins TRBV27 and TRBJ2-3; 9 bases line up with TRBD2. Germline CDR1 is MNHEY and CDR2 is SMNVEV (reference sequence). The CDR3 totals 15 residues. The trim removed 5 bases at V and 4 bases at J, leaving 7 bases unmatched. The CDR3 is CASSHSGSSADTQYF. DNA of the CDR3: TGTGCCAGCAGTCATAGCGGGAGTTCGGCAGATACGCAGTATTTT.

The chain couples TRBV10-1 to TRBJ2-7; the D is unclear. V lost 0 bases and J lost 3, with 6 bases in between. Germline assignment: CDR1 WNHNN and CDR2 SYGVQD (reference sequence). The CDR3 spans 13 residues. The CDR3 here is CASSESRSYEQYF. CDR3 nucleotide sequence: TGCGCCAGCAGTGAGTCGCGGAGCTACGAGCAGTACTTC.

The chain joins TRBV4-3 to TRBJ2-3; 14 bases map to TRBD2. In germline, CDR1 is LGHNA, CDR2 YSLEER. With V trimmed by 1 base and J by 5 bases, 5 bases remained unmatched. The CDR3 has 17 amino acids. The CDR3 region is CASSQGRLAGGGDTQYF. The CDR3 DNA follows: TGCGCCAGCAGCCAAGGCAGACTAGCGGGAGGGGGAGATACGCAGTATTTT.

The gene calls are TRBV20-1 and TRBJ1-6, with D possibly TRBD1 on 5 matching bases. The germline CDR1 and CDR2 sequences are DFQATT and SNEGSKA (reference sequence). V was cut by 6 bases and J by 15 bases, with 12 bases left in between. There are 10 residues in the CDR3. CDR3 sequence reads: CSAGRGLLHF. In DNA, the CDR3 is TGCAGTGCGGGACGGGGACTCCTCCACTTT.

The chain couples TRBV24-1 to TRBJ1-1, with D unclear. The CDR3 contains 15 residues. CDR1 KGHDR and CDR2 SFDVKD come from the germline V gene. V was trimmed by 7 bases and J by 2 bases, leaving 16 bases between them. The CDR3, as DNA: TGTGCCACCAGGCCTCCGGGAGCTCCTAACACTGAAGCTTTCTTT. As protein: CATRPPGAPNTEAFF.

The chain uses TRBV6-5 and TRBJ1-2; perhaps TRBD1 as D (6 bases). The CDR3 consists of 14 residues. Trimming took off 0 bases at V and 6 bases at J, with 11 bases between the two ends. The germline CDR1 and CDR2 sequences are MNHEY and SVGAGI. CDR3 sequence (DNA): TGTGCCAGCAGTTACTCGAAGGGGGTGGATGGCTACACCTTC. Residues: CASSYSKGVDGYTF.

This sequence joins TRBV30 and TRBJ2-4; tentative D call: TRBD1 (6 bases). From germline, CDR1 is GTSNPN and CDR2 SVGIG (reference sequence). The length of the CDR3 is 14 residues. Trimming pared 3 bases from V and 5 bases from J, leaving 14 bases between. The CDR3 sequence: CAWSRTGTENIQYF. CDR3 bases: TGTGCCTGGAGCCGTACAGGGACGGAAAACATTCAGTACTTC.